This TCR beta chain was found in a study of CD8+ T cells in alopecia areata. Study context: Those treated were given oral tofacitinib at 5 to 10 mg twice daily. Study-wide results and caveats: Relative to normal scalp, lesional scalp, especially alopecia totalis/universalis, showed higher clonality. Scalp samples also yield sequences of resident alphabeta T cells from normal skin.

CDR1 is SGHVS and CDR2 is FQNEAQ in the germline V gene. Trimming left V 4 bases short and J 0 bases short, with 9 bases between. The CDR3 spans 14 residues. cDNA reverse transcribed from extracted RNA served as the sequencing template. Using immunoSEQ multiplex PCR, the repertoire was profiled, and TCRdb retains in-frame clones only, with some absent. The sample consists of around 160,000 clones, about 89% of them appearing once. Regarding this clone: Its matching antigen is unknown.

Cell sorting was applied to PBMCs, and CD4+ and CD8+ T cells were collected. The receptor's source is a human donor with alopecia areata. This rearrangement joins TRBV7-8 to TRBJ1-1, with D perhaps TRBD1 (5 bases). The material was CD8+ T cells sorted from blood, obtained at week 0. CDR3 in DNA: TGTGCCAGCAGCTCGGGACGGCTGAACACTGAAGCTTTCTTT. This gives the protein CASSSGRLNTEAFF.